This T cell receptor beta chain came from a study of OX40 agonist ivuxolimab in advanced cancers. As for the study more broadly: Ivuxolimab was an agonistic, fully human IgG2 monoclonal antibody directed against OX40 (CD134), a costimulatory receptor. Three dose-escalation patients achieved partial responses, one with hepatocellular carcinoma and two with cutaneous melanoma. The purpose of peripheral TCRbeta sequencing was to test whether ivuxolimab changed TCR sequence diversity and led to clonal T-cell expansion. In the dose-escalation cohort, 75% to 90% of patients were male, and the mean age was 60 years with a range of roughly 20 to 79. Prior anti-PD-1, anti-PD-L1 or anti-CTLA-4 therapy was permitted, and checkpoint inhibitors had been received by less than 45% of dose-escalation patients. Intravenous ivuxolimab was administered to patients every 2 weeks at six dose levels: 0.01, 0.1, 0.3, 1.5, 3 and 10 mg/kg. Among the approximately 50 dose-escalation patients, 19 had hepatocellular carcinoma, approximately 15 melanoma, 9 renal cell carcinoma and 9 head and neck cancer. The paper describes the monotherapy dose-escalation part (N = 52 patients) of the phase I trial of ivuxolimab.

The trial excluded patients who had a history of autoimmune disease or who were on systemic immunosuppression. In every dose cohort, peripheral blood was drawn for TCR sequencing at baseline, cycle 4 day 1, and cycle 7 day 1. Samples were obtained from an open-label, multicenter, first-in-human phase I dose-escalation trial of ivuxolimab. Adults with locally advanced or metastatic melanoma, renal cell, hepatocellular, or head and neck squamous cell carcinoma were enrolled in the trial. CD4+ and CD8+ T cells were sorted separately from peripheral blood before TCR sequencing. Genomic DNA was isolated from the sorted cells so that the TCRbeta CDR3 region could be sequenced. The immunoSEQ Assay was used to sequence the TCRbeta CDR3 regions. In TCRdb, the immuneACCESS table is reduced to in-frame sequences with V and J assigned. These tables do not hold every clone; where another copy was compared, an unresolved V gene accounts for under half, and the others remain unexplained. The sample includes 25,000 to 30,000 clones, with less than 90% observed a single time. The ten largest clones capture around 28% of the sample.

Beyond this particular receptor, the publication reports: The antigen specificity of the peripheral T cells that underwent clonal expansion was not determined. Low levels of normalized T-cell clonal expansion were also shown by some nonresponding patients. At doses of 0.1 to 3.0 mg/kg, clonal expansion of both CD4+ and CD8+ blood T cells was observed from baseline to week 6. In the 0.1-3.0 mg/kg groups, partial responders had among the lowest normalized peripheral clonal expansion, particularly in CD8+ T cells. After ivuxolimab, CD8+ T cells had more expanded clones than CD4+ T cells on average.

The CDR3 covers 15 residues, taking in both the cysteine and the phenylalanine. Only the CDR3 region is kept as DNA, spanning 45 bases read in frame from base 1. CDR1 and CDR2, per the germline V gene, are MDHEN and SYDVKM. V is shortened by 4 bases, J by 0 bases, and the region joining them spans 12 bases. As to this clone: Its antigen target is currently unknown. No much larger clone is present one base from it, and per-base qualities are unavailable.

This sample comprised CD4+ or CD8+ T cells sorted from blood, obtained in a trial of the OX40 agonist ivuxolimab. The V and J segments used are TRBV28 and TRBJ1-2; the D gene cannot be resolved reliably. The sequence was collected from an adult with an advanced solid tumor such as melanoma, head and neck, liver or kidney cancer. The DNA sequence is as follows: TGTGCCAGCAGTTCTTGGCAGATGCCTAACTATGGCTACACCTTC. Its translation is CASSSWQMPNYGYTF.